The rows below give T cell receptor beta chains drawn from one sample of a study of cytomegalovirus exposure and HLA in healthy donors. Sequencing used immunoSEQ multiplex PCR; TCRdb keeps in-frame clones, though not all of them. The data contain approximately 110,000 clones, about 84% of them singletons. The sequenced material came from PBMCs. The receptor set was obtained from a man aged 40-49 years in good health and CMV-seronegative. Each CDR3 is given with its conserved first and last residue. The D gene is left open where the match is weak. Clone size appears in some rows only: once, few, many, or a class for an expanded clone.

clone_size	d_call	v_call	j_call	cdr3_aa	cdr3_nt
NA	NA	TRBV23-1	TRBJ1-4	CASSLPYTGGGKLFF	TGCGCCAGCAGTTTACCCTATACCGGGGGGGGAAAACTGTTTTTT
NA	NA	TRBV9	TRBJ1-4	CASSVAAGQNNEKLFF	TGTGCCAGCAGCGTAGCTGCGGGGCAGAATAATGAAAAACTGTTTTTT
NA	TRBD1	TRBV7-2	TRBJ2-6	CASRDRADVLTF	TGTGCCAGCAGGGACAGGGCGGACGTCCTGACTTTC
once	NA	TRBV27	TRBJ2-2	CASQIARPNTGELFF	TGTGCCAGCCAAATAGCCCGGCCAAACACCGGGGAGCTGTTTTTT
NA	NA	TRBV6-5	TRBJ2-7	CATSRGLGSYEQYF	TGTGCCACCTCAAGGGGATTGGGTTCCTACGAGCAGTACTTC
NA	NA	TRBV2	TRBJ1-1	CASRRGGLLMNTEAFF	TGTGCCAGCAGGAGGGGGGGTCTTTTGATGAACACTGAAGCTTTCTTT
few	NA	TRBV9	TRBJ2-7	CASSVDPGTTYEQYF	TGTGCCAGCAGCGTGGACCCCGGGACAACCTACGAGCAGTACTTC
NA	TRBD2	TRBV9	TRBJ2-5	CASSASGGVEETQYF	TGTGCCAGCAGCGCCAGCGGGGGGGTAGAAGAGACCCAGTACTTC
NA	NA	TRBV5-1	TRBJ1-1	CASSFTSSRTNTEAFF	TGCGCCAGCAGCTTTACGAGTTCTAGAACGAACACTGAAGCTTTCTTT
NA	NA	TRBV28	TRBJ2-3	CASSSTMSPDTQYF	TGTGCCAGCAGTTCTACCATGAGTCCAGATACGCAGTATTTT
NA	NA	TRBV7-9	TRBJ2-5	CASSPPRGRETQYF	TGTGCCAGCAGTCCCCCCCGGGGTAGAGAGACCCAGTACTTC
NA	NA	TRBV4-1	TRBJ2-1	CASSQERGEQFF	TGCGCCAGCAGCCAAGAACGGGGTGAGCAGTTCTTC
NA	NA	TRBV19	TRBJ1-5	CASSIIPGQPQHF	TGTGCCAGTAGTATTATCCCGGGTCAGCCCCAGCATTTT
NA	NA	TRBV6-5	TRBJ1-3	CASSPTGLSGNTIYF	TGTGCCAGCAGCCCGACAGGCCTCTCTGGAAACACCATATATTTT
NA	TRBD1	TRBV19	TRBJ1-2	CATTGGTFYGYTF	TGTGCCACGACAGGGGGTACTTTCTATGGCTACACCTTC
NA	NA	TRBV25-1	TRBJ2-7	CASSDSYQGYPYEQYF	TGTGCCAGCAGTGATTCATATCAGGGGTACCCCTACGAGCAGTACTTC
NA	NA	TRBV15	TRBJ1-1	CATSHRDTEAFF	TGTGCCACTAGCCACAGGGACACTGAAGCTTTCTTT
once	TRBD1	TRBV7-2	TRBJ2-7	CASSSSGTGYEQYF	TGTGCCAGCAGCTCCTCCGGGACAGGGTACGAGCAGTACTTC
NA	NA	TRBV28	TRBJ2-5	CASTTLPGKGETQYF	TGTGCCAGCACCACACTTCCAGGGAAGGGGGAGACCCAGTACTTC
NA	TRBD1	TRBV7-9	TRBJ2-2	CASSLGTGNTGELFF	TGTGCCAGCAGCTTGGGGACAGGGAACACCGGGGAGCTGTTTTTT
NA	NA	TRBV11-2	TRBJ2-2	CASSLSETGELFF	TGTGCCAGCAGCTTGAGCGAAACCGGGGAGCTGTTTTTT
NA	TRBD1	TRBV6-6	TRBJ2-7	CASSFTDRAYEQYF	TGTGCCAGCAGTTTTACGGACAGGGCCTACGAGCAGTACTTC
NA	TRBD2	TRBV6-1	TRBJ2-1	CASRRGGNNEQFF	TGTGCCAGCCGGAGGGGAGGGAACAATGAGCAGTTCTTC
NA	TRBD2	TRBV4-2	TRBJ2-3	CASSQDRSSGANTQYF	TGTGCCAGCAGCCAAGATCGGAGTAGCGGGGCAAATACGCAGTATTTT
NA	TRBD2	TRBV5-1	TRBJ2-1	CASGLGLAGGNEQFF	TGCGCCAGCGGCTTGGGACTAGCGGGTGGGAATGAGCAGTTCTTC
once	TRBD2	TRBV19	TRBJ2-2	CASSTPTSGVATGELFF	TGTGCCAGTAGTACCCCGACTAGCGGGGTTGCCACCGGGGAGCTGTTTTTT
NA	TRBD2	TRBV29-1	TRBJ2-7	CSVGRYGGASYEQYF	TGCAGCGTTGGAAGATACGGGGGGGCCTCCTACGAGCAGTACTTC
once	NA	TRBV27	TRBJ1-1	CASSSALGSANTEAFF	TGTGCCAGCAGTTCCGCCCTCGGGTCGGCGAACACTGAAGCTTTCTTT
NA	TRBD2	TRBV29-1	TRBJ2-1	CSAKGTSGGLENEQFF	TGCAGCGCTAAAGGGACTAGCGGGGGGCTTGAGAATGAGCAGTTCTTC
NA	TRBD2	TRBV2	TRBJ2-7	CASSAAGGVYEQYF	TGTGCCAGCAGTGCCGCGGGGGGTGTGTACGAGCAGTACTTC
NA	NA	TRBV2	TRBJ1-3	CATRGRSGNTIYF	TGTGCCACCCGAGGGCGCTCTGGAAACACCATATATTTT
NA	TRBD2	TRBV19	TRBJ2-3	CASSIRGSGGVRDTQYF	TGTGCCAGTAGTATACGGGGTAGCGGGGGGGTTCGGGATACGCAGTATTTT
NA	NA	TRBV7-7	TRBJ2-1	CASSLERGQYNEQFF	TGTGCCAGCAGCTTGGAGCGGGGACAATACAATGAGCAGTTCTTC
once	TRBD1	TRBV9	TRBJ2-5	CASSRTGLEETQYF	TGTGCCAGCAGCCGGACAGGCCTTGAAGAGACCCAGTACTTC
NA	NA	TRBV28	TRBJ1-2	CASRTDSYGYTF	TGTGCCAGCAGGACAGACAGTTATGGCTACACCTTC
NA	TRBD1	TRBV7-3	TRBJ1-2	CASSLMAPADRGGDGYTF	TGTGCCAGCAGCTTAATGGCCCCCGCAGACAGGGGTGGCGATGGCTACACCTTC
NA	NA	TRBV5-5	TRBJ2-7	CASSLAEGHLYEQYF	TGTGCCAGCAGCTTGGCCGAGGGACACCTATACGAGCAGTACTTC
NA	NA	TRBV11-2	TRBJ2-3	CASSFGGTDTQYF	TGTGCCAGCAGCTTCGGGGGTACAGATACGCAGTATTTT
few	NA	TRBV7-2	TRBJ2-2	CASSPLQAKNTGELFF	TGTGCCAGCAGCCCACTGCAGGCCAAGAACACCGGGGAGCTGTTTTTT
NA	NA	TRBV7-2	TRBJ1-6	CASSSETGLRNSPLHF	TGTGCCAGCAGCTCCGAGACAGGCCTGCGTAATTCACCCCTCCACTTT
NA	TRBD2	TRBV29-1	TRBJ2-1	CSVEGLAGGPDNEQFF	TGCAGCGTTGAAGGCCTCGCGGGGGGGCCGGACAATGAGCAGTTCTTC
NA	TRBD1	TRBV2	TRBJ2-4	CASRTGDGAKNSQYF	TGTGCCAGCAGGACAGGGGATGGGGCCAAAAACAGTCAGTACTTC
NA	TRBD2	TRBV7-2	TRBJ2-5	CASSFEAGPAETQYF	TGTGCCAGCAGCTTTGAAGCGGGGCCCGCAGAGACCCAGTACTTC
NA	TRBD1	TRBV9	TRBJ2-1	CASSAIGTANEQFF	TGTGCCAGCAGCGCTATCGGGACAGCCAATGAGCAGTTCTTC
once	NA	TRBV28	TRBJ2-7	CASSPPPRENPYEQYF	TGTGCCAGCAGTCCACCCCCCCGGGAGAACCCCTACGAGCAGTACTTC
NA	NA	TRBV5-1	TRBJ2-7	CASSPNPTGTYEQYF	TGCGCCAGCAGCCCCAACCCCACAGGGACCTACGAGCAGTACTTC
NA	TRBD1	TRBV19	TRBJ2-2	CASSPGQGLGGELFF	TGTGCCAGTAGCCCGGGACAGGGACTGGGTGGGGAGCTGTTTTTT